The 16 T cell receptor beta chains in this list originate from one sample, sequenced in a study of blood T cells in healthy people across ages. Primers used in a second PCR of about 7 to 11 cycles were a sample-barcoded 5' primer and a J-beta primer mix. TCRdb reprocessed the 5' RACE reads with MiXCR, giving one entry per CDR3 protein. Among hundreds of thousands of distinct CDR3 sequences listed, about 24% were seen once. Material: blood. The receptor source for this set is a man in his 70s in good health.

The chain links TRBV20-1 to TRBJ2-6; D is undetermined. The V gene's germline CDR1 is DFQATT and CDR2 SNEGSKA (reference sequence). The CDR3 has 14 residues. Trimming took 1 base from V and 4 from J, leaving 8 bases between them. Here the CDR3 reads CSARVPSGANVLTF. DNA of the CDR3: TGCAGTGCTAGAGTGCCGTCGGGGGCCAACGTCCTGACTTTC.

This clonotype was seen more than once but under ten times. V usage is TRBV2 and J usage is TRBJ2-2; D not resolved. Germline CDR1 and CDR2: SNHLY and FYNNEI. With 10 bases removed from V and 0 bases from J, the gap between germline ends came to 12 bases. The CDR3 length is 14 residues. The CDR3 DNA is TGTGCCACTACCGGGTCCCCGAACACCGGGGAGCTGTTTTTT. This sequence encodes CATTGSPNTGELFF.

This clonotype has only a few counts. The rearrangement links TRBV20-1 to TRBJ2-3; the match to TRBD1 covers 7 bases. The germline CDR1 and CDR2 sequences are DFQATT and SNEGSKA (reference sequence). The V and J ends lost 6 bases and 0 bases, in that order; junction bases with no gene match: 6. This CDR3 comprises 14 residues. CDR3 loop: CSALPGQSTDTQYF. CDR3 bases: TGCAGTGCCCTGCCGGGACAGAGCACAGATACGCAGTATTTT.

This clonotype was detected a few times. The chain is built from TRBV7-9 and TRBJ2-1; 14 positions match TRBD2. The CDR3 totals 16 residues. Germline-derived CDR1 and CDR2 are SEHNR and FQNEAQ (reference sequence). The V segment lost 2 bases and the J segment 10 bases; nucleotides outside the gene matches: 7. This chain's CDR3 is CASSLRGLAGAGEQFF. CDR3 in DNA: TGTGCCAGCAGCTTAAGGGGACTAGCGGGAGCCGGGGAGCAGTTCTTC.

The chain uses TRBV10-3 and TRBJ2-7; D uncertain. Germline V gene sequence: CDR1 ENHRY, CDR2 SYGVKD. V lost 4 bases, J lost 0 bases, and 4 bases lay in between. CDR3 size: 12 residues. CDR3: CAISGLSYEQYF. The CDR3 nucleotides read TGTGCCATCAGTGGACTCTCCTACGAGCAGTACTTC.

This clonotype was detected a few times. A read error may explain this, as a much larger clone is one base away. The V and J genes are TRBV7-9 and TRBJ2-1; TRBD2 agrees at 13 bases. Judging by the DNA end, TRBJ2-5 fits better; the J call may be wrong. Looked up from germline, CDR1 is SEHNR and CDR2 is FQNEAQ (reference sequence). CDR3 length: 16 residues. For the CDR3, the DNA is TGTGCCAGCAGCTGCGGGACTAGCGGGACTCAAGAGACCCAGTACTTC. Its translation: CASSCGTSGTQETQYF.

A few counts support this clonotype. This chain uses TRBV6-5 with TRBJ2-7, with 8 bases matching TRBD1. The CDR3 is 14 amino acids. J lost 2 bases, V lost 6 bases, and 6 bases had no gene match. Germline CDR1 is MNHEY and CDR2 is SVGAGI. The CDR3 protein is CASRMDRATYEQYV. CDR3 coding DNA: TGTGCCAGCAGAATGGACAGGGCCACCTACGAGCAGTACGTC.

The chain is built from TRBV20-1 and TRBJ2-1; 12 nucleotides align to TRBD2. V lost 5 bases and J lost 7; bases outside the gene matches: 3. From germline, CDR1 is DFQATT and CDR2 SNEGSKA (reference sequence). The CDR3 runs to 13 residues. The CDR3 DNA reads TGCAGTGCTTTTCTAGCGGGAGGGAATGAGCAGTTCTTC. Amino acids: CSAFLAGGNEQFF.

This chain connects TRBV2 to TRBJ2-1; D not resolved. The CDR3 spans 13 residues. Trimming cost V 6 bases and J 3 bases, with 9 bases left between them. Germline V gene sequence: CDR1 SNHLY, CDR2 FYNNEI. The CDR3 DNA sequence: TGTGCCAGCAGCCCGGTTCTCTACAATGAGCAGTTCTTC. Amino acid sequence: CASSPVLYNEQFF.

The gene calls are TRBV27 and TRBJ1-1; TRBD1 might be the D (6 bases). The CDR3 spans 16 residues. From germline, CDR1 is MNHEY and CDR2 SMNVEV (reference sequence). With 5 bases removed from V and 0 bases from J, the gap between germline ends came to 16 bases. The CDR3 nucleotides read TGTGCCAGCAGTCCACAGGGTCTATTGGTGAACACTGAAGCTTTCTTT. This gives the protein CASSPQGLLVNTEAFF.

The gene calls are TRBV28 and TRBJ1-4; D remains ambiguous. V shed 6 bases and J shed 9 bases, with 8 bases lying between them. This CDR3 region has 11 residues. Germline-derived CDR1 and CDR2 are MDHEN and SYDVKM. DNA of the CDR3: TGTGCCAGCAGCCAAGGTCAAAAACTGTTTTTT. Translating gives CASSQGQKLFF.

This clonotype has just a few counts. The chain recombines TRBV3-1 with TRBJ1-4; the D is unclear. CDR1 is LGHDT and CDR2 is YNNKEL in the germline V gene (reference sequence). The CDR3 length is 15 residues. Deletions cut 0 bases from V and 6 bases from J, with 11 bases between. The CDR3 DNA follows: TGTGCCAGCAGCCAAGATCGCCCGGGAGATGAAAAACTGTTTTTT. As protein: CASSQDRPGDEKLFF.

This clonotype was seen a few times. The chain couples TRBV20-1 to TRBJ2-7; 8 bases are shared with TRBD2. The closer fit of TRBJ2-1 to the DNA end suggests the J call may be wrong. CDR3 size: 15 residues. The germline CDR1 and CDR2 sequences are DFQATT and SNEGSKA (reference sequence). As DNA, the CDR3 is TGCAGTGCTAGACCCCTAGCGGGCAGGTACAATGAGCAGTTCTTC. It encodes CSARPLAGRYNEQFF.

The CDR3 region is CAISEGLEGYNEQFF. CDR3 sequence (DNA): TGTGCCATCAGTGAGGGCCTAGAGGGTTACAATGAGCAGTTCTTC. V gene TRBV10-3 combines with J gene TRBJ2-1, with a weak D call TRBD2 (5 bases). Germline loops: CDR1 ENHRY, CDR2 SYGVKD. The CDR3 length is 15 residues. V dropped 2 bases and J dropped 4 bases, with 12 bases sitting between them.

The rearrangement uses TRBV6-6 and TRBJ1-1; D is undetermined. V was clipped by 2 bases and J by 7 bases, with 14 bases between them. The CDR3 is made up of 14 amino acids. Germline CDR1 MNHNY, CDR2 SVGAGI (reference sequence). Here the CDR3 DNA reads TGTGCCAGCAGTTACCGACCAGAGATGGGTGAAGCTTTCTTT. Its protein product is CASSYRPEMGEAFF.

The V gene is TRBV29-1, the J gene TRBJ1-5; TRBD1 aligns across 7 bases. Germline CDR1 SQVTM, CDR2 ANQGSEA. The CDR3 has 15 amino acids. V shed 8 bases, J shed 5 bases, and the junction held 15 bases outside the gene matches. The CDR3 DNA follows: TGCAGCACGCACGAGACCGGGACAGCTGATCAGCCCCAGCATTTT. This translates into CSTHETGTADQPQHF.